These T cell receptor beta chains were read from a single sample in a study of T-cell memory formation after mild COVID-19. TCRdb re-analysed the 5' RACE reads in MiXCR, keeping a single row per CDR3 protein. The top ten hold 2.1% of the sample, which has about 250,000 distinct CDR3 sequences, roughly 15% seen once. The source material was PBMCs or a T cell subset sorted from them (not recorded which). These receptors originate from an adult woman who had mild COVID-19 (a few samples of this study predate the infection). Cell type and time point are not known. The CDR3 runs from the conserved cysteine through the conserved F or W. D genes are given only for firm matches. Some rows have no size entry. The others give once, few or many, or a class for an expanded clone.

j_gene,abundance,len,v_gene,d_gene,CDR3nt,CDR3aa
TRBJ1-2,NA,14,TRBV29-1,NA,TGCAGCGTTACGTCGACGGGCCGTATCTATGGCTACACCTTC,CSVTSTGRIYGYTF
TRBJ1-4,few,12,TRBV20-1,TRBD1,TGCGGCGCAGGGGGGGCTCGAGAAAAACTGTTTTTT,CGAGGAREKLFF
TRBJ2-2,NA,14,TRBV4-1,TRBD1,TGCGCCAGCAGCCGGACAGGGGGGGCCGGGGAGCTGTTTTTT,CASSRTGGAGELFF
TRBJ1-1,NA,15,TRBV5-6,NA,TGTGCCAGCAGAAGGGGACAAACGCCGAACACTGAAGCTTTCTTT,CASRRGQTPNTEAFF
TRBJ2-7,many,13,TRBV12-3/TRBV12-4,NA,TGTGCCAGCAGTTTGCAGGACTCCTACGAGCAGTACTTC,CASSLQDSYEQYF
TRBJ1-2,few,15,TRBV6-6,TRBD1,TGTGCCAGCAGTTACGGGACAGATGGACCCTATGGCTACACCTTC,CASSYGTDGPYGYTF
TRBJ2-5,NA,14,TRBV7-6,NA,TGTGCCAGCAGCAACCCAGACTACCAAGAGACCCAGTACTTC,CASSNPDYQETQYF
TRBJ2-3,few,18,TRBV4-2,TRBD2,TGTGCCAGCAGCCAAGGGGATACTAGCGGGGGGAGCACAGATACGCAGTATTTT,CASSQGDTSGGSTDTQYF
TRBJ2-3,few,16,TRBV4-1,NA,TGCGCCAGCAGCCGTTCAGAGGTACTTAGCACAGATACGCAGTATTTT,CASSRSEVLSTDTQYF
TRBJ1-4,few,13,TRBV12-3/TRBV12-4,TRBD1,TGTGCCAGCAGTCAGGGGGTAAAAGAAAAACTGTTTTTT,CASSQGVKEKLFF
TRBJ1-1,few,15,TRBV4-2,NA,TGTGCCAGCAGCCAAGATTATGGCAGGAACACTGAAGCTTTCTTT,CASSQDYGRNTEAFF
TRBJ1-1,NA,18,TRBV5-1,NA,TGCGCCAGCAGCTTGGAATGGACGTCCCGATCCATGAACACTGAAGCTTTCTTT,CASSLEWTSRSMNTEAFF
TRBJ2-7,few,14,TRBV18,TRBD1,TGTGCCAGCTCACGTGGGACAGGTAGCGACGAGCAGTACTTC,CASSRGTGSDEQYF
TRBJ1-2,few,15,TRBV6-6,NA,TGTGCCAGCAGTTACTCGAACAGTCTCCAATATGGCTACACCTTC,CASSYSNSLQYGYTF
TRBJ1-1,few,13,TRBV19,NA,TGTGCCAGTAGTATAACCCAGGGGACTGAAGCTTTCTTT,CASSITQGTEAFF
TRBJ2-5,few,15,TRBV7-9,NA,TGTGCCAGCGCCCCGGGCAGGGTGGTAAAAGAGACCCAGTACTTC,CASAPGRVVKETQYF
TRBJ1-1,many,13,TRBV18,NA,TGTGCCAGCTCACCTGCACAGAACACTGAAGCTTTCTTT,CASSPAQNTEAFF
TRBJ2-3,many,13,TRBV3-1,NA,TGTGCCAGCACGGGGGGCGGCACAGATACGCAGTATTTT,CASTGGGTDTQYF
TRBJ2-1,few,16,TRBV24-1,TRBD2,TGTGCCACCAGTGACCTCTCGGGGGGGACCTACAATGAGCAGTTCTTC,CATSDLSGGTYNEQFF
TRBJ2-3,NA,16,TRBV24-1,TRBD2,TGTGCCACCAGTGATCCAACTAGCGGGGGCACAGATACGCAGTATTTT,CATSDPTSGGTDTQYF
TRBJ1-2,few,15,TRBV6-2/TRBV6-3,NA,TGTGCCAGCAGCCAGGTCAGGGTGTCTAACTATGGCTACACCTTC,CASSQVRVSNYGYTF
TRBJ1-1,NA,13,TRBV19,TRBD1,TGTGCCACCTCACAGGGGGCATACACTGAAGCTTTCTTT,CATSQGAYTEAFF